This TCR beta chain was captured by sequencing in a study of vaccination and CD4 T cells after COVID-19. Study information: Ranging from 14 to 241, the interval between dose two and post-vaccine sampling had a median of roughly 10 weeks.

With the Oncomine TCR Beta short-read assay, DNA from cultured CD4+ T cells was sequenced. From the PCR reads, TCRdb called clonotypes with MiXCR, one entry per CDR3 protein. The sample has about 17,000 distinct CDR3 sequences, 31% seen once. This clonotype was counted only a few times. The target antigen is unknown. As to treatment: roughly nine-day PBMC culture with coronavirus spike peptide pools or control peptides (ViraFEST assay). In the ViraFEST assay, peptide-pool expansion preceded TCR sequencing of expanded clonotypes. Study-level findings and limits: The researchers studied relatively few convalescent patients and omitted early post-infection timepoints.

The germline gives CDR1 MNHEY, CDR2 SVGAGI. Trimming took 3 bases from V and 4 from J; bases not matched to a gene: 6. This CDR3 is 15 amino acids long. Sequencing was done on a sample of cultured CD4+ T cells from blood. The receptor comes from a human donor with COVID-19. The chain combines TRBV6-5 with TRBJ2-5, with 9 bases identical to TRBD1. CDR3 bases: TGTGCCAGCAGTTATGGGACAGGGAAAGCAGAGACCCAGTACTTC. This gives the protein CASSYGTGKAETQYF.